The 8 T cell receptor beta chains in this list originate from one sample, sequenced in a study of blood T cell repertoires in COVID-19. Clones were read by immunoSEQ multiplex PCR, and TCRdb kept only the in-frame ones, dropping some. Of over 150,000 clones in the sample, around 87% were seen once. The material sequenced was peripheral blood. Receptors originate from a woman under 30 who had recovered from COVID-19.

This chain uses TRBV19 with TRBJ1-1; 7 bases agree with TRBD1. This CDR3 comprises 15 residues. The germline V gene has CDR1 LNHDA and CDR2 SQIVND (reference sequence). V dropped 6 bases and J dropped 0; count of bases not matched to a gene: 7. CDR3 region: CASRTWTGVNTEAFF. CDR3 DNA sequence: TGTGCCAGTAGAACGTGGACAGGCGTGAACACTGAAGCTTTCTTT. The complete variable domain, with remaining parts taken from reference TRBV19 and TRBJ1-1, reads DGGITQSPKYLFRKEGQNVTLSCEQNLNHDAMYWYRQDPGQGLRLIYYSQIVNDFQKGDIAEGYSVSREKKESFPLTVTSAQKNPTAFYLCASRTWTGVNTEAFFGQGTRLTVV.

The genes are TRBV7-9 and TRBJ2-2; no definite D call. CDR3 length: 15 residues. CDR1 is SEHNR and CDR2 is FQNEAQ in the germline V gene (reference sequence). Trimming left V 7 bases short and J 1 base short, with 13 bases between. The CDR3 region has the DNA TGTGCCAGCATCCCAGGCTCCATGAACACCGGGGAGCTGTTTTTT. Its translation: CASIPGSMNTGELFF.

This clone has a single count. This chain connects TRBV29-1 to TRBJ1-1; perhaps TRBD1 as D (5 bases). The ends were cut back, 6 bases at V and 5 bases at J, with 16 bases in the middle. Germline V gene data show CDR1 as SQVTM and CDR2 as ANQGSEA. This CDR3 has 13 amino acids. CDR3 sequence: CSVDPGGNTEAFF. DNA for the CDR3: TGCAGCGTGGACCCCGGGGGGAATACTGAAGCTTTCTTT. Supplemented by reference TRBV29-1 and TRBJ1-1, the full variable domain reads SAVISQKPSRDICQRGTSLTIQCQVDSQVTMMFWYRQQPGQSLTLIATANQGSEATYESGFVIDKFPISRPNLTFSTLTVSNMSPEDSSIYLCSVDPGGNTEAFFGQGTRLTVV.

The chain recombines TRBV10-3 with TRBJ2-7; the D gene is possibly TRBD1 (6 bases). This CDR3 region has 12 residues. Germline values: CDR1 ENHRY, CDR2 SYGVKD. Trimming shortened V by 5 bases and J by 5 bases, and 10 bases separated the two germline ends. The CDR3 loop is CAISRDKDEQYF. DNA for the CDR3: TGTGCCATCAGTAGGGACAAGGACGAGCAGTACTTC.

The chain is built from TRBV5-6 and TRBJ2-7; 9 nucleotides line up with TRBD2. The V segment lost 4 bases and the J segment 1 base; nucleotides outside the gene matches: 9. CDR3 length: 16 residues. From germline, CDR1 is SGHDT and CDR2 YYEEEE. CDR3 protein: CASSGSTAGGSYEQYF. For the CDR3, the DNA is TGTGCCAGCAGCGGTTCGACGGCGGGGGGGTCCTACGAGCAGTACTTC.

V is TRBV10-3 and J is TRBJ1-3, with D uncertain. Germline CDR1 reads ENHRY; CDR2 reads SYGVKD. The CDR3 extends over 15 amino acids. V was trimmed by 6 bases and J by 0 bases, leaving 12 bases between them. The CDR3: CAISFDRSSGNTIYF. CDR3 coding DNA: TGTGCCATCAGCTTTGACCGGAGCTCTGGAAACACCATATATTTT.

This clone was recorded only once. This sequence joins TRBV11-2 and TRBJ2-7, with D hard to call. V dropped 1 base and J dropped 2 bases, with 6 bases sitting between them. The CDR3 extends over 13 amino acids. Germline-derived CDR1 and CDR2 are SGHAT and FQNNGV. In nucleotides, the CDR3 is TGTGCCAGCAGCTTAGGTGAGACCTACGAGCAGTACGTC. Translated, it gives CASSLGETYEQYV.

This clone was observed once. CDR3 region: CASSVEGSGRAADTQYF. The CDR3 nucleotides read TGTGCCAGCAGCGTAGAGGGTAGCGGGAGGGCCGCGGATACGCAGTATTTT. The rearrangement links TRBV9 to TRBJ2-3; 11 bases are shared with TRBD2. The CDR3 totals 17 residues. The V gene's germline CDR1 is SGDLS and CDR2 YYNGEE. J was trimmed by 6 bases and V by 0 bases; bases with no gene match: 9.